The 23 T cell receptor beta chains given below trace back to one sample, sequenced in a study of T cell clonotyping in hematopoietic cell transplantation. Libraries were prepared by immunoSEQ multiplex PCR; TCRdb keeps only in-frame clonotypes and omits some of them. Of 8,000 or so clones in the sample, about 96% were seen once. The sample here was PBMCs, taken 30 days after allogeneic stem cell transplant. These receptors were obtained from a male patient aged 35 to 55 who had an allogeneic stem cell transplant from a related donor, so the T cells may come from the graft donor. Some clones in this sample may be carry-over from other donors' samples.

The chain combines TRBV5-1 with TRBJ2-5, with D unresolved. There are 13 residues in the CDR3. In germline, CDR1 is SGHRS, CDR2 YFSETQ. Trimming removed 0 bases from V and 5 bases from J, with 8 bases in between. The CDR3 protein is CASSLDRRETQYF. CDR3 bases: TGCGCCAGCAGCTTGGACAGAAGGGAGACCCAGTACTTC. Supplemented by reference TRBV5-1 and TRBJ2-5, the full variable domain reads KAGVTQTPRYLIKTRGQQVTLSCSPISGHRSVSWYQQTPGQGLQFLFEYFSETQRNKGNFPGRFSGRQFSNSRSEMNVSTLELGDSALYLCASSLDRRETQYFGPGTRLLVL.

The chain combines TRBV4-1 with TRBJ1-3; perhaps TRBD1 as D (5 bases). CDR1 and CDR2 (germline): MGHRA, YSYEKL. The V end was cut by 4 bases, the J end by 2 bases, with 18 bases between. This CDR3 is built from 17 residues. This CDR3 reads CASSPPGGTGTGNTIYF. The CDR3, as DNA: TGCGCCAGCAGCCCTCCGGGGGGTACAGGTACTGGAAACACCATATATTTT.

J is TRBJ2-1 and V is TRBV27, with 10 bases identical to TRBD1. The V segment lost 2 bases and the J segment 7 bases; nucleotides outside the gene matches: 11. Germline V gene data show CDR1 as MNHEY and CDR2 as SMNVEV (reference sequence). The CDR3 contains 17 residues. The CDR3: CASSLVFGQGGLNEQFF. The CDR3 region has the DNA TGTGCCAGCAGTTTAGTGTTCGGACAGGGGGGGTTGAATGAGCAGTTCTTC.

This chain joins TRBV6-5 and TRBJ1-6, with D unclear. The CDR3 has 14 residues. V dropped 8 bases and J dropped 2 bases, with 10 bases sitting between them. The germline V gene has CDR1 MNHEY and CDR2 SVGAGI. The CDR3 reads CASGTLAYNSPLHF. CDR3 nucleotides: TGTGCCAGCGGTACCTTGGCCTATAATTCACCCCTCCACTTT.

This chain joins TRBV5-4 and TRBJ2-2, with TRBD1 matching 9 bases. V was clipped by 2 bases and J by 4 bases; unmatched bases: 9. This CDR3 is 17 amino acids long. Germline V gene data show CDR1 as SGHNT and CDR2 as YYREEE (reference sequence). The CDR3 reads CASSLSTGGASTGELFF. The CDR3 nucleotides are TGTGCCAGCAGCTTAAGCACAGGGGGCGCTTCCACCGGGGAGCTGTTTTTT.

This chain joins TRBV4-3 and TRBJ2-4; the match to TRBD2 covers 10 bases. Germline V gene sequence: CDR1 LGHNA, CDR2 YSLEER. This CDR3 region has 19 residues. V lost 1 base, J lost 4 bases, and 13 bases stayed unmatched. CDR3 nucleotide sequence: TGCGCCAGCAGCCAAGGCCTAGCGGGGGAACGAAACCAAAAAAACATTCAGTACTTC. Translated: CASSQGLAGERNQKNIQYF.

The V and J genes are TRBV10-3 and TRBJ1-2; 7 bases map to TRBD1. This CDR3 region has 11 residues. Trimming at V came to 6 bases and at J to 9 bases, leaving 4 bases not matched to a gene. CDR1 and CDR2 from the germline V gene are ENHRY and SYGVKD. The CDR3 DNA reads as TGTGCCATCAGGGGGGACAGCAGCTACACCTTC. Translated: CAIRGDSSYTF.

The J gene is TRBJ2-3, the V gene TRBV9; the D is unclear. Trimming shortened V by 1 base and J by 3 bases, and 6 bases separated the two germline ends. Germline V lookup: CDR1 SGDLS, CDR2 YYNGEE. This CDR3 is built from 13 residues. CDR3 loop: CASSVSPTDTQYF. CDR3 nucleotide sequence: TGTGCCAGCAGCGTATCGCCGACAGATACGCAGTATTTT.

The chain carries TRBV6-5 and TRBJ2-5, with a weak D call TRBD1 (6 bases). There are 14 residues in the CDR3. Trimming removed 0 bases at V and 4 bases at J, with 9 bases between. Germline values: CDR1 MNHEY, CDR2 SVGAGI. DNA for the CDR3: TGTGCCAGCAGTTACTCGAAAGGGGGAGAGACCCAGTACTTC. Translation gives CASSYSKGGETQYF.

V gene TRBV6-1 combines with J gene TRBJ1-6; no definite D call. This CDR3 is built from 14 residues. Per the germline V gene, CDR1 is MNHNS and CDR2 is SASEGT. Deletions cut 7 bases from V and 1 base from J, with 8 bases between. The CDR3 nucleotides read TGTGCCAGCAATCAAAGATCCTATAATTCACCCCTCCACTTT. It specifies CASNQRSYNSPLHF.

For the CDR3, the DNA is TGTGCCAGCAGCCTCGGGACAGGCCTTGGCTACACCTTC. Protein product: CASSLGTGLGYTF. V gene TRBV11-2 combines with J gene TRBJ1-2; 8 nucleotides line up with TRBD1. From germline, CDR1 is SGHAT and CDR2 FQNNGV. V shed 5 bases and J 7 bases; nucleotides not matched to a gene: 6. This CDR3 spans 13 amino acids.

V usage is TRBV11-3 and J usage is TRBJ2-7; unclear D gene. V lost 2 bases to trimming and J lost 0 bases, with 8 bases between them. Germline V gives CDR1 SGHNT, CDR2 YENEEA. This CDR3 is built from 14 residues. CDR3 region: CASSLTEVSYEQYF. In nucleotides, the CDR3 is TGTGCCAGCAGCTTAACCGAAGTCTCCTACGAGCAGTACTTC.

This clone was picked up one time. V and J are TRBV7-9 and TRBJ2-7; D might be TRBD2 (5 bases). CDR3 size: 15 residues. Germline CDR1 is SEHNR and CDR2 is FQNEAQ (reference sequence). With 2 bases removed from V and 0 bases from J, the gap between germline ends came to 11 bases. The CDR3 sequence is CASSLYRGSSYEQYF. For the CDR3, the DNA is TGTGCCAGCAGCTTATACCGGGGTAGCTCCTACGAGCAGTACTTC.

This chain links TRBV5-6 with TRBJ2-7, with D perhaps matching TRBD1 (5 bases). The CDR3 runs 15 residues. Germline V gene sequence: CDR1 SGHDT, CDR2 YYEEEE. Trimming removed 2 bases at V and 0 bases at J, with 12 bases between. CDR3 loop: CASSLPGPLSYEQYF. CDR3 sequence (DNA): TGTGCCAGCAGCTTACCAGGGCCGCTCTCCTACGAGCAGTACTTC.

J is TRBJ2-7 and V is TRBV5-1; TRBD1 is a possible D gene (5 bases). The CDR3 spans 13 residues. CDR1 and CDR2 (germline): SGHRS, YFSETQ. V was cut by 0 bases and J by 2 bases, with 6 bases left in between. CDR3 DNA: TGCGCCAGCAGCTTGGCCAGGGCCTACGAGCAGTACTTC. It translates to CASSLARAYEQYF.

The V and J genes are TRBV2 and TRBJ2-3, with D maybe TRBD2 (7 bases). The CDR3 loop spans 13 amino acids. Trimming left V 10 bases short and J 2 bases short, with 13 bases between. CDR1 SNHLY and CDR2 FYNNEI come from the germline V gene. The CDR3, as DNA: TGTGCCATTCCGGGGGGCCCCACAGATACGCAGTATTTT. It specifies CAIPGGPTDTQYF. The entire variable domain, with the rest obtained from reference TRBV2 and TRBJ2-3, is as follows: EPEVTQTPSHQVTQMGQEVILRCVPISNHLYFYWYRQILGQKVEFLVSFYNNEISEKSEIFDDQFSVERPDGSNFTLKIRSTKLEDSAMYFCAIPGGPTDTQYFGPGTRLTVL.

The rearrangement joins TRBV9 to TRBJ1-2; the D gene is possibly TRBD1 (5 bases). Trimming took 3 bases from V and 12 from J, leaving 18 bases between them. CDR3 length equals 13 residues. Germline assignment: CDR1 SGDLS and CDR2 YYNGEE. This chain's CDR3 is CASSAMGEGRDTF. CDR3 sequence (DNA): TGTGCCAGCAGCGCCATGGGGGAGGGGAGGGACACCTTC.

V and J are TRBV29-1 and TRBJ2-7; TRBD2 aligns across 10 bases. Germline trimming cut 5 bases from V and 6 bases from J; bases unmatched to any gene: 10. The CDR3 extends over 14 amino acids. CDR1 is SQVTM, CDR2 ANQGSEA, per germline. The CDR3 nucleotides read TGCAGCGTTAGCGGGCTAGCGGGAGTTCTCGAGCAGTACTTC. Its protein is CSVSGLAGVLEQYF.

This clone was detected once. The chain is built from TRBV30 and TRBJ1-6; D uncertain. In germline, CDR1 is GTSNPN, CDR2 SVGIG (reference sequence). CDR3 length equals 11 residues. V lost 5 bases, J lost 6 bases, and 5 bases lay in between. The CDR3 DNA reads TGTGCCTGGTCCGTTAATTCACCCCTCCACTTT. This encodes CAWSVNSPLHF. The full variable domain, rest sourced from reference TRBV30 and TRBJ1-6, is SQTIHQWPATLVQPVGSPLSLECTVEGTSNPNLYWYRQAAGRGLQLLFYSVGIGQISSEVPQNLSASRPQDRQFILSSKKLLLSDSGFYLCAWSVNSPLHFGNGTRLTVT.

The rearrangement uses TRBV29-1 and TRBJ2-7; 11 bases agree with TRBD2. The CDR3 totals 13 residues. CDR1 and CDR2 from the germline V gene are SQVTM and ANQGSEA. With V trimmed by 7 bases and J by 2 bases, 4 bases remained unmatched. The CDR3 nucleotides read TGCAGCGGCAGACTAGCGGGGACCTACGAGCAGTACTTC. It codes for CSGRLAGTYEQYF.

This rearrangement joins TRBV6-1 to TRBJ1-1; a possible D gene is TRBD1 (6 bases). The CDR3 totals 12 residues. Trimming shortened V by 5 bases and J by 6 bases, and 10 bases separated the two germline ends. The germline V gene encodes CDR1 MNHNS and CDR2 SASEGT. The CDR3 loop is CASSKRGAEAFF. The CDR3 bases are TGTGCCAGCAGTAAAAGGGGGGCTGAAGCTTTCTTT.

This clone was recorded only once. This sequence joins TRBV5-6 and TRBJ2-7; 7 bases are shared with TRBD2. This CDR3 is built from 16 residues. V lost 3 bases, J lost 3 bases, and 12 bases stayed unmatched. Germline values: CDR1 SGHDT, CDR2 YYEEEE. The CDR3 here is CASSYRAGGRVYEQYF. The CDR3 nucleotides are TGTGCCAGCAGCTACCGAGCAGGAGGGAGGGTCTACGAGCAGTACTTC.

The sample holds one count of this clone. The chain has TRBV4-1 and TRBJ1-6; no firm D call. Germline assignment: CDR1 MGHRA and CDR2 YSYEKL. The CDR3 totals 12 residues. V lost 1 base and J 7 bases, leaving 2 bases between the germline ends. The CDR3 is CASSQANSPLHF. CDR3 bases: TGCGCCAGCAGCCAAGCAAATTCACCCCTCCACTTT.